The 24 T cell receptor beta chains reported below all come from one sample, sequenced in a study of regulatory T cells in long-lasting Graves disease. Combining iRepertoire HTBI primers with Arm-PCR of CDR3 regions, the authors built TCR beta libraries. TCRdb re-derived calls from the multiplex PCR reads in MiXCR, one entry per CDR3 protein. The data contain 400,000 to 650,000 distinct CDR3 sequences, 15% to 20% of them singletons. The time point is: newly diagnosed GD, antithyroid drugs for less than 3 months. Following extraction of RNA from PBMCs, that RNA was used to make the TCR library. These data were also filed under a second study, of T cells in Graves' hyperthyroidism and ophthalmopathy.

The material sequenced was peripheral blood mononuclear cells (PBMCs), taken at new diagnosis, from a patient treated with antithyroid drugs. The source of these receptors is a woman aged 35-65 years with Graves disease.

The chain is built from TRBV7-3 and TRBJ2-7; 9 bases match TRBD1. Germline-derived CDR1 and CDR2 are SGHTA and FQGTGA. CDR3 length: 16 amino acids. After removal of 4 bases from V and 3 bases from J, the junction contained 10 bases not matched to a gene. CDR3 sequence (DNA): TGTGCCAGCAGCTCCCTGGGACAGGGAGGGTACTACGAGCAGTACTTC. Its protein product is CASSSLGQGGYYEQYF.

The CDR3 coding sequence is TGTGCCAGCAGCTATGGGGGGAAGGCCTACGAGCAGTACTTC. Translating gives CASSYGGKAYEQYF. The V and J genes are TRBV6-1 and TRBJ2-7; D possibly corresponds to TRBD2 (6 bases). Germline CDR1 MNHNS, CDR2 SASEGT. The CDR3 totals 14 residues. Between the trimmed V and J ends, which lost 6 bases and 2 bases, there was a span of 14 bases.

The table lists this clonotype with many counts. J is TRBJ2-1 and V is TRBV11-3; no definite D call. This CDR3 spans 12 amino acids. The V and J ends lost 3 bases and 9 bases respectively, with 9 bases between them. Germline CDR1 reads SGHNT; CDR2 reads YENEEA. The DNA of the CDR3 is TGTGCCAGCAGCTTCCTGTCCGGTGAGCAGTTCTTC. Its translation is CASSFLSGEQFF.

The chain couples TRBV20-1 to TRBJ2-7; D is ambiguous. V lost 5 bases, J lost 6 bases, and 14 bases lay in between. The length of the CDR3 is 12 residues. Germline V gene data show CDR1 as DFQATT and CDR2 as SNEGSKA (reference sequence). CDR3 bases: TGCAGTGCTTACTCGGGCAACCGCGAGCAGTACTTC. Amino acids: CSAYSGNREQYF.

This clonotype was counted ten times or more. V gene TRBV2 combines with J gene TRBJ1-1; TRBD1 might be the D (6 bases). The CDR3 is made up of 14 amino acids. Trimming took 11 bases from V and 4 from J, leaving 20 bases between them. Germline-derived CDR1 and CDR2 are SNHLY and FYNNEI. The CDR3 is CAGKAQGEGTEAFF. The CDR3 nucleotides are TGTGCCGGAAAGGCACAGGGCGAAGGCACTGAAGCTTTCTTT. The full variable domain, in which reference TRBV2 and TRBJ1-1 provide the parts outside the CDR3, is EPEVTQTPSHQVTQMGQEVILRCVPISNHLYFYWYRQILGQKVEFLVSFYNNEISEKSEIFDDQFSVERPDGSNFTLKIRSTKLEDSAMYFCAGKAQGEGTEAFFGQGTRLTVV.

This clonotype was found many times. This sequence joins TRBV2 and TRBJ2-7; D is possibly TRBD2 (6 bases). Per germline, CDR1 SNHLY and CDR2 FYNNEI. V was shortened by 4 bases and J by 0 bases, with 13 bases between the two germline ends. The CDR3 has 15 residues. CDR3 sequence (DNA): TGTGCCAGCAGTGCAGAACGGGGGAGCTCCTACGAGCAGTACTTC. Amino acid sequence: CASSAERGSSYEQYF.

This clonotype was recorded a few times. This sequence joins TRBV6-2 or TRBV6-3 and TRBJ2-1, with D uncertain. CDR3 size: 16 residues. Trimming stripped 5 bases from V and 8 bases from J, with 22 bases between. Germline V gene lookup returns CDR1 MNHEY and CDR2 SVGEGT. CDR3 nucleotides: TGTGCCAGCAGTGCTCTACCGGGTCCGAAACGGGATGAGCAGTTCTTC. Translated, it gives CASSALPGPKRDEQFF.

This clonotype was seen ten or more times. J is TRBJ2-5 and V is TRBV15, with D possibly matching TRBD1 (6 bases). The germline V and J ends were trimmed by 0 bases and 2 bases, with 13 bases remaining between them. Germline values: CDR1 LNHNV, CDR2 YYDKDF (reference sequence). There are 16 residues in the CDR3. Here the CDR3 DNA reads TGTGCCACCAGCAGAGATCCCGGACAGAATCAAGAGACCCAGTACTTC. Its translation: CATSRDPGQNQETQYF.

This clonotype has at least ten counts. This sequence joins TRBV5-1 and TRBJ2-1, with a weak D call TRBD2 (6 bases). Germline lookup yields CDR1 SGHRS and CDR2 YFSETQ. CDR3 length: 14 residues. Trimming pared 5 bases from V and 1 base from J, leaving 10 bases between. For the CDR3, the DNA is TGCGCCAGCAGAGGGACTCTTTCCTACAATGAGCAGTTCTTC. The encoded protein is CASRGTLSYNEQFF.

J is TRBJ2-1 and V is TRBV5-1; tentatively, D is TRBD2 (6 bases). CDR1 is SGHRS, CDR2 YFSETQ, per germline. V dropped 0 bases and J dropped 7 bases, with 11 bases sitting between them. The CDR3 loop spans 14 amino acids. The CDR3 is CASSLVQRVNEQFF. In DNA, the CDR3 is TGCGCCAGCAGCTTGGTTCAGCGGGTTAATGAGCAGTTCTTC.

This clonotype appeared a few times. A much larger clone sits a single nucleotide away, making a read error possible. The V call is TRBV5-1, the J call TRBJ2-7; 10 positions match TRBD2. Germline CDR1 is SGHRS and CDR2 is YFSETQ. V was clipped by 4 bases and J by 9 bases; unmatched bases: 13. The CDR3 extends over 15 amino acids. DNA of the CDR3: TGCGCCAGCAGCCTTAGCGGGGGGAAATCGGACGGGCAGTACTTC. This gives the protein CASSLSGGKSDGQYF.

The J gene is TRBJ2-2, the V gene TRBV5-1; D not resolved. CDR3 length equals 17 residues. V shed 0 bases and J shed 5 bases, with 17 bases lying between them. CDR1 is SGHRS and CDR2 is YFSETQ in the germline V gene. Here the CDR3 reads CASSLVSAQAFTGELFF. The CDR3 nucleotides are TGCGCCAGCAGCTTGGTTTCGGCCCAAGCATTTACCGGGGAGCTGTTTTTT.

This clonotype came up a few times. The rearrangement joins TRBV6-9 to TRBJ1-2, with TRBD1 matching over 7 bases. Germline CDR1 MNHGY, CDR2 SVAAGI. The CDR3 spans 16 residues. With 3 bases clipped from V and 1 base from J, the junction kept 8 bases outside the gene matches. The DNA of the CDR3 is TGTGCCAGCAGTTACTTTGGGGACAGTGGTAACTATGGCTACACCTTC. It encodes CASSYFGDSGNYGYTF.

This clonotype appeared many times. The chain links TRBV12-3 or TRBV12-4 to TRBJ1-1; 11 bases match TRBD1. The V and J ends lost 2 bases and 5 bases, in that order; junction bases with no gene match: 7. The CDR3 has 16 residues. The CDR3 loop reads CASSLRGGTGGTEAFF. DNA of the CDR3: TGTGCCAGCAGTTTAAGGGGTGGGACAGGGGGTACTGAAGCTTTCTTT.

This chain uses TRBV5-1 with TRBJ1-4; D is possibly TRBD1 (5 bases). Per germline, CDR1 SGHRS and CDR2 YFSETQ. This CDR3 comprises 13 residues. Trimming stripped 4 bases from V and 6 bases from J, with 10 bases between. CDR3 loop: CASSLGQHEKLFF. The DNA for the CDR3 is TGCGCCAGCAGCCTTGGACAACATGAAAAACTGTTTTTT.

The chain links TRBV5-6 to TRBJ1-2, with no clear D. Germline CDR1 SGHDT, CDR2 YYEEEE. The CDR3 sequence is 16 residues long. Trimming left V 4 bases short and J 4 bases short, with 20 bases between. CDR3 amino acids: CASSPAGSASPYGYTF. The CDR3 DNA sequence: TGTGCCAGCAGCCCCGCCGGGTCCGCCTCCCCCTATGGCTACACCTTC.

This clonotype has at least ten counts. V gene TRBV12-3 or TRBV12-4 combines with J gene TRBJ1-6; unclear D gene. The CDR3 consists of 17 residues. The germline V and J ends were trimmed by 3 bases and 10 bases, with 22 bases remaining between them. CDR3 amino acids: CASSFQKGGGMGSPLHF. The CDR3, as DNA: TGTGCCAGCAGTTTCCAGAAGGGAGGCGGGATGGGATCACCCCTCCACTTT.

Details on this clonotype: Just one base apart from a much larger clone, this may be a read error. The CDR3 loop reads CASSCTSGQETQYF. The CDR3 DNA follows: TGTGCCAGCTCCTGCACTAGCGGCCAAGAGACCCAGTACTTC. The chain carries TRBV18 and TRBJ2-5; 8 bases line up with TRBD2. Trimming at V came to 6 bases and at J to 1 base, leaving 4 bases not matched to a gene. The CDR3 runs 14 residues. Germline V gene data show CDR1 as KGHSH and CDR2 as LQKENI.

The rearrangement links TRBV28 to TRBJ2-5, with D perhaps TRBD1 (5 bases). Germline CDR1 MDHEN, CDR2 SYDVKM. This CDR3 comprises 14 residues. V was clipped by 2 bases and J by 1 base, with 8 bases between them. The CDR3 region is CASSLIGVQETQYF. CDR3 DNA sequence: TGTGCCAGCAGTTTAATAGGGGTCCAAGAGACCCAGTACTTC.

Only one count was recorded for this clonotype. At one boundary the junction diverges from the germline segment, which might be a read error. The chain recombines TRBV5-1 with TRBJ1-5; 10 nucleotides align to TRBD1. The length of the CDR3 is 15 residues. Germline V lookup: CDR1 SGHRS, CDR2 YFSETQ. In DNA, the CDR3 is TGCGCCAGCAGTTTGGGAGGGACAGGGGCTCAGCCCCAGCATTTT. Translated, it gives CASSLGGTGAQPQHF.

The CDR3: CASSPRDGPNSYTIYF. Here the CDR3 DNA reads TGTGCCAGCTCACCTCGAGACGGGCCCAATTCCTACACCATATATTTT. The chain carries TRBV18 and TRBJ1-3; D ambiguous. Germline CDR1 is KGHSH and CDR2 is LQKENI. The V end was cut by 3 bases, the J end by 8 bases, with 20 bases between. The CDR3 has 16 amino acids.

This clonotype was counted only a few times. The chain carries TRBV27 and TRBJ1-2; no firm D call. CDR3 size: 14 residues. In germline, CDR1 is MNHEY, CDR2 SMNVEV (reference sequence). V shed 2 bases and J shed 8 bases, with 15 bases lying between them. The CDR3 sequence: CASSLNLETGGYTF. The CDR3 DNA is TGTGCCAGCAGTTTAAATTTAGAGACGGGCGGCTACACCTTC.

The sample holds a few counts of this clonotype. The chain employs TRBV20-1 and TRBJ1-6; D uncertain. Germline V gene lookup returns CDR1 DFQATT and CDR2 SNEGSKA (reference sequence). This CDR3 is built from 14 residues. V was pared by 6 bases and J by 4 bases, with 13 bases between. CDR3 bases: TGCAGTGCCGCGGACCGACTATATAATTCACCCCTCCACTTT. It translates to CSAADRLYNSPLHF.

This chain connects TRBV6-1 to TRBJ1-5, with D possibly being TRBD1 (6 bases). Per germline, CDR1 MNHNS and CDR2 SASEGT. Deletions cut 7 bases from V and 9 bases from J, with 22 bases between. CDR3 length equals 15 residues. Here the CDR3 DNA reads TGTGCCAGCACTAAGCGGGGGGCCCCAATCGCGCCCCAGCATTTT. Residues: CASTKRGAPIAPQHF.